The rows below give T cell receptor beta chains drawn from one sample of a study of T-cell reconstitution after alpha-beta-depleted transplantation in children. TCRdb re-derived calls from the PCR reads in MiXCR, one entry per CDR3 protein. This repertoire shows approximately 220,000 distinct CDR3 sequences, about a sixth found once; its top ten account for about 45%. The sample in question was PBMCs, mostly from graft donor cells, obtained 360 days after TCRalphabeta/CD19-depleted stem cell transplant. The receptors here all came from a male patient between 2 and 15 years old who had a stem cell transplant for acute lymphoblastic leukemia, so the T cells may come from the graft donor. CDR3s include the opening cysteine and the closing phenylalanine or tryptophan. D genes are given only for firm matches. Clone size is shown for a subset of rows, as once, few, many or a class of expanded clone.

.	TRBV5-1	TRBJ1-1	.	CASSFPKGQMNTEAFF	TGCGCCAGCAGCTTCCCCAAAGGACAGATGAACACTGAAGCTTTCTTT
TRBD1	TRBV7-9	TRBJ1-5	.	CASSAGGTQPQHF	TGTGCCAGCAGCGCAGGGGGAACCCAGCCCCAGCATTTT
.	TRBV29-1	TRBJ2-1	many	CSVGENEQFF	TGCAGCGTTGGGGAGAATGAGCAGTTCTTC
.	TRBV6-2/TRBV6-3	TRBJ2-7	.	CASSYEGSSYEQYF	TGTGCCAGCAGTTACGAGGGGAGCAGCTACGAGCAGTACTTC
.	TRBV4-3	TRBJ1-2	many	CASSQESSLESGYTF	TGCGCCAGCAGCCAAGAGTCCAGTCTTGAGAGCGGCTACACCTTC
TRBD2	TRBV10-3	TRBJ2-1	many	CAISATGTTNNEQFF	TGTGCCATCAGTGCGACCGGGACTACGAACAATGAGCAGTTCTTC
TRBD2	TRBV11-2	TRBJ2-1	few	CASSLGRRASGRAYSGEQFF	TGTGCCAGCAGCTTAGGACGCCGGGCTAGCGGGAGGGCCTATAGTGGTGAGCAGTTCTTC
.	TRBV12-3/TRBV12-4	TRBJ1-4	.	CASRGRAREKLFF	TGTGCCAGCCGAGGAAGGGCGAGGGAAAAACTGTTTTTT
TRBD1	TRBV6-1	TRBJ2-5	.	CASRDRGSETQYF	TGTGCCAGCAGGGACAGGGGGTCGGAGACCCAGTACTTC
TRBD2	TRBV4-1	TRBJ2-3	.	CASSQDFGGLARRHTQYF	TGCGCCAGCAGCCAAGATTTTGGAGGACTAGCGAGAAGACATACGCAGTATTTT
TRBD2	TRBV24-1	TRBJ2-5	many	CATSDGRTSEGETQYF	TGTGCCACCAGTGACGGGAGGACTAGCGAGGGAGAGACCCAGTACTTC
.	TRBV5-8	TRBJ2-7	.	CASSSLWRTSYEQYF	TGTGCCAGCAGTTCTCTATGGCGGACTTCCTACGAGCAGTACTTC